These 21 T cell receptor beta chains came from one sample sequenced in a study of blood T cells in healthy people across ages (dated by TCRdb to the mid-2010s). Libraries were constructed by 5' RACE. The data were produced on an Illumina HiSeq 2500. A second PCR of about 6 to 11 cycles was run with a J-beta primer mix and a sample-barcoded 5' primer. The raw public reads went through TCRdb reprocessing: fastp at Q25, MiXCR clone calling, in-frame beta chains kept. Records with the same CDR3 protein are collapsed into one entry carrying the most frequent genes and DNA. The sample records 600,000 to 650,000 distinct CDR3 sequences, around 54% of which are singletons. The ten biggest clones cover roughly 34% of the sample. Sequencing was carried out using blood. Every receptor here comes from a man in his fifties or sixties in good health.

This chain connects TRBV2 to TRBJ2-1; TRBD2 matches at 9 bases. The V gene end was trimmed by 4 bases and the J gene end by 2 bases; junction bases not matched to a gene: 3. The germline gives CDR1 SNHLY, CDR2 FYNNEI. The CDR3 loop spans 15 amino acids. The CDR3 region has the DNA TGTGCCAGCAGTGCCCAGCGGGGGGCCTACAATGAGCAGTTCTTC. This translates into CASSAQRGAYNEQFF. The full variable domain, in which reference TRBV2 and TRBJ2-1 provide the parts outside the CDR3, is EPEVTQTPSHQVTQMGQEVILRCVPISNHLYFYWYRQILGQKVEFLVSFYNNEISEKSEIFDDQFSVERPDGSNFTLKIRSTKLEDSAMYFCASSAQRGAYNEQFFGPGTRLTVL.

This clonotype was observed at least ten times. The chain uses TRBV7-2 and TRBJ2-4, with D perhaps matching TRBD2 (6 bases). With 0 bases removed from V and 2 bases from J, the gap between germline ends came to 8 bases. The germline gives CDR1 SGHTA, CDR2 FQGNSA. This CDR3 is built from 15 residues. CDR3 region: CASSLAEGTKNIQYF. The CDR3 DNA reads as TGTGCCAGCAGCTTAGCGGAGGGAACCAAAAACATTCAGTACTTC.

This clonotype has only a few counts. The chain links TRBV7-2 to TRBJ2-5; D gene unclear. CDR3 size: 12 residues. V lost 0 bases to trimming and J lost 8 bases, with 7 bases between them. Germline CDR1 and CDR2: SGHTA and FQGNSA. This CDR3 reads CASSLAQFTQYF. The DNA for the CDR3 is TGTGCCAGCAGCTTAGCGCAGTTTACCCAGTACTTC. Full variable domain (rest looked up from reference TRBV7-2 and TRBJ2-5): GAGVSQSPSNKVTEKGKDVELRCDPISGHTALYWYRQSLGQGLEFLIYFQGNSAPDKSGLPSDRFSAERTGGSVSTLTIQRTQQEDSAVYLCASSLAQFTQYFGPGTRLLVL.

This clonotype appeared a few times. J is TRBJ1-2 and V is TRBV29-1; D not certain. The CDR3 totals 12 residues. Per the germline V gene, CDR1 is SQVTM and CDR2 is ANQGSEA. The V end was cut by 5 bases, the J end by 0 bases, with 7 bases between. The chain's CDR3 is CSVPDTNYGYTF. CDR3 nucleotide sequence: TGCAGCGTTCCCGACACTAACTATGGCTACACCTTC.

CDR3 bases: TGTGCCAGCAGTGAAGCGCTCGAGGTAGGGGGCCGAAGCTATGGCTACACCTTC. As protein: CASSEALEVGGRSYGYTF. V and J are TRBV25-1 and TRBJ1-2, with TRBD1 identical over 7 bases. J gave up 4 bases and V 2 bases, and 16 bases lay outside the gene matches. The length of the CDR3 is 18 residues. Germline V gene data show CDR1 as MGHDK and CDR2 as SYGVNS.

V and J are TRBV5-1 and TRBJ2-3; D gene unclear. The V end was cut by 0 bases, the J end by 5 bases, with 13 bases between. The CDR3 spans 15 residues. From germline, CDR1 is SGHRS and CDR2 YFSETQ. As DNA, the CDR3 is TGCGCCAGCAGCTTGGCTAGTTGGACCAGAGATACGCAGTATTTT. Amino acids: CASSLASWTRDTQYF.

This chain connects TRBV7-2 to TRBJ2-7, with D unclear. V was trimmed by 5 bases and J by 0 bases, leaving 11 bases between them. Germline assignment: CDR1 SGHTA and CDR2 FQGNSA. This CDR3 spans 14 amino acids. The CDR3 loop is CASSTVRTSYEQYF. The CDR3, as DNA: TGTGCCAGCAGCACGGTCCGAACCTCCTACGAGCAGTACTTC.

The rearrangement links TRBV10-3 to TRBJ2-7; D assignment may be TRBD1 or TRBD2 (5 bases each). Trimming shortened V by 6 bases and J by 2 bases, and 11 bases separated the two germline ends. This CDR3 spans 13 amino acids. Germline CDR1 ENHRY, CDR2 SYGVKD. The CDR3 region has the DNA TGTGCCATCAGCCGGGACGGCACCTACGAGCAGTACTTC. Its protein is CAISRDGTYEQYF.

This clonotype appeared a few times. The chain recombines TRBV7-2 with TRBJ2-1; a weak D match, TRBD2 (6 bases). Germline lookup yields CDR1 SGHTA and CDR2 FQGNSA. The CDR3 runs to 16 residues. V was cut by 5 bases and J by 2 bases, with 16 bases left in between. The CDR3 sequence is CASSLSAGGTYNEQFF. The DNA for the CDR3 is TGTGCCAGCAGCCTCTCAGCGGGTGGGACCTACAATGAGCAGTTCTTC.

The chain is built from TRBV12-3 or TRBV12-4 and TRBJ2-1; the D call may be TRBD1 or TRBD2 (6 bases each). The CDR3 contains 15 residues. Trimming removed 6 bases at V and 7 bases at J, with 19 bases between. This CDR3 is CASRTLGGFRNEQFF. CDR3 DNA sequence: TGTGCCAGCAGAACCCTAGGGGGGTTTCGAAATGAGCAGTTCTTC.

The chain uses TRBV11-2 and TRBJ1-2; D perhaps matches TRBD1 (6 bases). This CDR3 is 13 amino acids long. Per the germline V gene, CDR1 is SGHAT and CDR2 is FQNNGV. Trimming pared 5 bases from V and 7 bases from J, leaving 14 bases between. The CDR3 region has the DNA TGTGCCAGCAGCCAACAGGGCAGGGGTGGCTACACCTTC. It codes for CASSQQGRGGYTF.

The V gene is TRBV5-1, the J gene TRBJ2-3; unclear D gene. This CDR3 contains 16 residues. Germline CDR1 and CDR2: SGHRS and YFSETQ. Trimming took 1 base from V and 6 from J, leaving 18 bases between them. The CDR3 here is CASSLNQAVLSDTQYF. The CDR3 DNA follows: TGCGCCAGCAGCTTGAATCAAGCAGTTCTGTCGGATACGCAGTATTTT. The full variable domain, rest sourced from reference TRBV5-1 and TRBJ2-3, is KAGVTQTPRYLIKTRGQQVTLSCSPISGHRSVSWYQQTPGQGLQFLFEYFSETQRNKGNFPGRFSGRQFSNSRSEMNVSTLELGDSALYLCASSLNQAVLSDTQYFGPGTRLTVL.

This clonotype occurred many times. The rearrangement links TRBV7-6 to TRBJ2-7; TRBD1 might be the D (6 bases). The CDR3 is 15 residues long. Trimming pared 1 base from V and 2 bases from J, leaving 12 bases between. The germline V gene encodes CDR1 SGHVS and CDR2 FNYEAQ. CDR3 region: CASSLGSGGAYEQYF. In DNA, the CDR3 is TGTGCCAGCAGCTTAGGGTCTGGGGGCGCCTACGAGCAGTACTTC.

This clonotype was detected once. The rearrangement uses TRBV20-1 and TRBJ1-2; unclear D gene. V was trimmed by 6 bases and J by 0 bases, leaving 11 bases between them. There are 13 residues in the CDR3. Germline V gene sequence: CDR1 DFQATT, CDR2 SNEGSKA (reference sequence). The CDR3 protein is CSALSGTNYGYTF. The CDR3 coding sequence is TGCAGTGCACTATCCGGGACTAACTATGGCTACACCTTC.

This clonotype occurred once. The chain uses TRBV7-2 and TRBJ2-7; D is uncertain. Trimming stripped 1 base from V and 0 bases from J, with 10 bases between. The CDR3 totals 15 residues. Germline CDR1 and CDR2: SGHTA and FQGNSA. CDR3 loop: CASSLVRVGSYEQYF. The CDR3 nucleotides are TGTGCCAGCAGCTTAGTAAGGGTGGGCTCCTACGAGCAGTACTTC.

The V call is TRBV13, the J call TRBJ1-1; 11 bases align to TRBD1. The CDR3 is 13 residues long. V shed 4 bases, J shed 7 bases, and the junction held 2 bases outside the gene matches. Germline lookup yields CDR1 PRHDT and CDR2 FYEKMQ (reference sequence). CDR3 region: CASSWDRGIEAFF. The CDR3 DNA reads TGTGCCAGCAGCTGGGACAGGGGGATTGAAGCTTTCTTT.

This clonotype was seen a single time. The chain recombines TRBV6-5 with TRBJ1-4; 9 bases fit TRBD1. The CDR3 has 14 residues. V lost 6 bases, J lost 8 bases, and 7 bases stayed unmatched. Germline CDR1 reads MNHEY; CDR2 reads SVGAGI. The CDR3 is CASSSVGTGEKLFF. CDR3 nucleotides: TGTGCCAGCAGCTCCGTCGGGACAGGGGAAAAACTGTTTTTT.

CDR3 nucleotide sequence: TGTGCCAGCACCCGGAGGGCCATCCAAAACATTCAGTACTTC. This translates into CASTRRAIQNIQYF. V usage is TRBV5-6 and J usage is TRBJ2-4; D might be TRBD2 (6 bases). The length of the CDR3 is 14 residues. Per germline, CDR1 SGHDT and CDR2 YYEEEE. Trimming cost V 6 bases and J 5 bases, with 15 bases left between them.

The rearrangement links TRBV6-5 to TRBJ2-5; 12 bases are a match to TRBD2. Trimming cost V 4 bases and J 5 bases; bases outside gene matches: 8. Germline V lookup: CDR1 MNHEY, CDR2 SVGAGI. There are 16 residues in the CDR3. CDR3 in amino acids: CASSSSSGGALETQYF. The CDR3 region has the DNA TGTGCCAGCAGTTCCTCTAGCGGGGGGGCCCTGGAGACCCAGTACTTC.

Only a few counts were recorded for this clonotype. The chain combines TRBV29-1 with TRBJ2-5, with a possible D match to TRBD2 (5 bases). Trimming cost V 6 bases and J 1 base, with 9 bases left between them. CDR3 size: 12 residues. Germline V gene data show CDR1 as SQVTM and CDR2 as ANQGSEA. CDR3 DNA sequence: TGCAGCGTCATCCGGGGCCAAGAGACCCAGTACTTC. Translating it yields CSVIRGQETQYF.

The rearrangement joins TRBV28 to TRBJ1-5, with D perhaps TRBD1 (5 bases). CDR1 is MDHEN and CDR2 is SYDVKM in the germline V gene. The CDR3 has 14 residues. V was trimmed by 6 bases and J by 5 bases, leaving 14 bases between them. This CDR3 reads CASRAGTAYQPQHF. The CDR3 coding sequence is TGTGCCAGCAGGGCCGGGACCGCCTATCAGCCCCAGCATTTT.